The 12 T cell receptor beta chains in this list originate from one sample, sequenced in a study of CD8+CD57+ T cells in acquired aplastic anemia. Genomic DNA served as template for TCR beta VDJ and CDR3 profiling. Each CDR3 protein gets one entry after TCRdb re-called the reads with MiXCR. The sample includes 160,000 or so distinct CDR3 sequences, less than 50% of them seen just once. For sequencing, patients were chosen who had shown expansion of CD8+CD57+ cells by flow cytometry. The sequenced sample consisted of sorted CD4+, CD8+, or CD8+CD57+ T cells (not recorded which) from PBMCs. Every receptor here comes from a human donor with aplastic anemia.

J is TRBJ2-7 and V is TRBV15; 8 nucleotides match TRBD2. After removal of 3 bases from V and 3 bases from J, the junction contained 10 bases not matched to a gene. The CDR3 spans 16 residues. Germline loops: CDR1 LNHNV, CDR2 YYDKDF (reference sequence). Here the CDR3 reads CATSSLYSGLDYEQYF. In DNA, the CDR3 is TGTGCCACCAGCAGCCTGTACTCGGGACTAGACTACGAGCAGTACTTC.

The genes are TRBV13 and TRBJ2-7, with D unresolved. From germline, CDR1 is PRHDT and CDR2 FYEKMQ (reference sequence). CDR3 length: 11 amino acids. Trimming pared 2 bases from V and 5 bases from J, leaving 4 bases between. CDR3 coding DNA: TGTGCCAGCAGCTTACACCACGAGCAGTACTTC. Translating it yields CASSLHHEQYF.

A word on this clonotype: A much larger clone lies a single base off, so this may be a read error. The rearrangement uses TRBV6-1 and TRBJ2-7, with a possible D match to TRBD2 (7 bases). V lost 8 bases and J lost 9, with 17 bases in between. Germline-derived CDR1 and CDR2 are MNHNS and SASEGT. The CDR3 is made up of 12 amino acids. The chain's CDR3 is CASRGGRHGQYF. CDR3 DNA: TGTGCCAGCCGCGGGGGCAGGCACGGGCAGTACTTC.

Many counts were recorded for this clonotype. The V and J genes are TRBV3-1 and TRBJ2-7, with 8 positions matching TRBD2. V trimming: 0 bases; J trimming: 3 bases; junction bases outside the gene matches: 1. Germline V gives CDR1 LGHDT, CDR2 YNNKEL (reference sequence). This CDR3 is 14 amino acids long. CDR3 protein: CASSQDLAGYEQYF. In DNA form, the CDR3 reads TGTGCCAGCAGCCAAGACCTAGCGGGCTACGAGCAGTACTTC.

Concerning this clonotype: This may arise from a read error, as a much more abundant clone is one base away. V usage is TRBV27 and J usage is TRBJ1-2; 7 nucleotides match TRBD1. CDR3 length equals 13 residues. V was clipped by 6 bases and J by 5 bases; unmatched bases: 6. Germline values: CDR1 MNHEY, CDR2 SMNVEV (reference sequence). As DNA, the CDR3 is TGTGCCAGCAGAGAGGGACAGCCTTATGGCTACACCTTC. It encodes CASREGQPYGYTF.

This clonotype was recorded at least ten times. The chain uses TRBV2 and TRBJ2-5, with 9 bases aligning to TRBD2. The J segment lost 0 bases and the V segment lost 6 bases, leaving 11 bases of the junction unmatched. This CDR3 spans 17 amino acids. Germline V gene data show CDR1 as SNHLY and CDR2 as FYNNEI. This CDR3 reads CASSDTSGQRDQETQYF. The DNA of the CDR3 is TGTGCCAGCAGCGATACTAGCGGGCAGCGGGACCAAGAGACCCAGTACTTC.

The CDR3 region is CASSEWGGGSPLHF. The CDR3, as DNA: TGTGCCAGCAGTGAATGGGGGGGGGGATCACCCCTCCACTTT. The chain carries TRBV25-1 and TRBJ1-6; tentatively, D is TRBD1 (5 bases). Germline CDR1 and CDR2: MGHDK and SYGVNS. V lost 1 base and J lost 10, with 11 bases in between. CDR3 size: 14 residues.

This clonotype was recorded many times. The junction and the germline gene differ at one end; a read error may be behind it. The chain is built from TRBV7-2 and TRBJ2-1; unclear D gene. The CDR3 runs to 11 residues. Germline V gene sequence: CDR1 SGHTA, CDR2 FQGNSA. The CDR3 here is CASSFSNEQFF. CDR3 DNA sequence: TGCGCCAGCAGCTTTTCTAATGAGCAGTTCTTC.

The chain carries TRBV29-1 and TRBJ2-7; the D is unclear. Germline CDR1 SQVTM, CDR2 ANQGSEA. V was pared by 6 bases and J by 3 bases, with 15 bases between. The CDR3 length is 13 residues. CDR3 sequence reads: CSVAAEHHYEQYF. In nucleotides, the CDR3 is TGCAGCGTGGCGGCGGAACACCACTACGAGCAGTACTTC.

This clonotype occurred many times. The rearrangement links TRBV9 to TRBJ2-4; possible D gene TRBD2, 5 bases. This CDR3 is 13 amino acids long. V gave up 3 bases and J gave up 6 bases, with 10 bases separating them. Germline CDR1 is SGDLS and CDR2 is YYNGEE. CDR3 amino acids: CASSDLGRNIQYF. The DNA of the CDR3 is TGTGCCAGCAGCGACCTGGGGAGAAACATTCAGTACTTC.

This clonotype was found many times. V gene TRBV6-1 combines with J gene TRBJ2-5; D is perhaps TRBD1 (5 bases). V lost 7 bases, J lost 0 bases, and 15 bases lay in between. CDR1 is MNHNS, CDR2 SASEGT, per germline. This CDR3 is 15 amino acids long. CDR3 sequence: CASIRTPSNQETQYF. In nucleotides, the CDR3 is TGTGCCAGCATCCGGACACCAAGTAACCAAGAGACCCAGTACTTC.

J is TRBJ2-3 and V is TRBV5-6; 8 bases line up with TRBD1. CDR1 and CDR2 (germline): SGHDT, YYEEEE. V lost 3 bases and J lost 5; bases outside the gene matches: 5. The length of the CDR3 is 14 residues. DNA for the CDR3: TGTGCCAGCAGCTCCGCAGGGGGCGTAGATACGCAGTATTTT. This encodes CASSSAGGVDTQYF.